This T cell receptor beta chain was recovered during a study of cytomegalovirus exposure and HLA in healthy donors. PCR used 60 Vbeta primers and 13 Jbeta primers. This table comes from immunoSEQ multiplex PCR, and its TCRdb copy is limited to in-frame clones, with some not included. The top ten clones hold 2.9% of a sample with about 210,000 clones, about four fifths of them seen once. This clone was counted once. This sequence originates from a man younger than 45 in good health and CMV-seronegative. Sequencing was done on a sample of PBMCs.

The CDR3 coding sequence is TGTGCCAGCAGCTTCGCGGCGGGGGGCCACAATGAGCAGTTCTTC. Its translation: CASSFAAGGHNEQFF. V usage is TRBV7-8 and J usage is TRBJ2-1, with 8 positions matching TRBD2. The CDR3 is 15 amino acids. Trimming cost V 3 bases and J 5 bases; bases outside gene matches: 6. The germline V gene has CDR1 SGHVS and CDR2 FQNEAQ.